These T cell receptor beta chains were read from a single sample in a study of blood T cells in healthy people across ages. MiXCR, applied by TCRdb to the 5' RACE reads, yields one record per CDR3 protein. Of hundreds of thousands of distinct CDR3 sequences in the sample, 52% were seen once. Input material: blood. These receptors were obtained from an elderly woman in good health. The CDR3 runs from the conserved cysteine through the conserved F or W. D genes are given only for firm matches. Where a row states a size, it is once, few, many or the class of an expanded clone; other rows omit it.

>TRBJ2-7|TRBV29-1|TRBD1|-
CSVHWGQTESYEQYF
TGCAGCGTGCACTGGGGACAGACGGAATCCTACGAGCAGTACTTC
>TRBJ2-7|TRBV5-1|-|many
CASSLVTGSSYEQYF
TGCGCCAGCAGCTTGGTAACGGGGAGCTCCTACGAGCAGTACTTC
>TRBJ2-5|TRBV28|TRBD1|-
CASSFRGGTGGSETQYF
TGTGCCAGCAGTTTTCGAGGAGGGACAGGGGGTTCAGAGACCCAGTACTTC
>TRBJ2-7|TRBV20-1|-|-
CSAEQDSSYEQYF
TGCAGTGCTGAACAGGACAGCTCCTACGAGCAGTACTTC
>TRBJ2-5|TRBV29-1|-|-
CGAREGETQYF
TGCGGCGCCCGAGAGGGGGAGACCCAGTACTTC
>TRBJ2-7|TRBV27|TRBD2|few
CASSSPGLVSDNEQYF
TGTGCCAGCAGTTCCCCGGGACTAGTCTCGGACAATGAGCAGTACTTC
>TRBJ2-3|TRBV12-3/TRBV12-4|TRBD1|once
CASSPRDRAINTQYF
TGTGCCAGCAGTCCCCGGGACAGGGCGATTAATACGCAGTATTTT
>TRBJ2-1|TRBV6-6|-|-
CASTERAGYNEQFF
TGTGCCAGCACCGAGCGGGCCGGCTACAATGAGCAGTTCTTC
>TRBJ2-7|TRBV12-3/TRBV12-4|-|many
CASSFGGIYEQYF
TGTGCCAGCAGTTTCGGGGGCATCTACGAGCAGTACTTC
>TRBJ2-1|TRBV6-2/TRBV6-3|-|-
CASSYTGVNYNEQFF
TGTGCCAGCAGTTACACGGGAGTGAACTACAATGAGCAGTTCTTC
>TRBJ1-5|TRBV4-1|TRBD1|-
CASSQPDRGVQPQHF
TGCGCCAGCAGCCAACCGGACAGGGGGGTCCAGCCCCAGCATTTT
>TRBJ2-2|TRBV5-1|-|-
CASSPVNTGELFF
TGCGCCAGCAGCCCGGTGAACACCGGGGAGCTGTTTTTT
>TRBJ1-1|TRBV7-9|-|-
CASSVAPGKEAFF
TGTGCCAGCAGCGTAGCTCCCGGGAAAGAAGCTTTCTTT
>TRBJ2-1|TRBV18|TRBD2|-
CASSPGLAGEMGQFF
TGTGCCAGCTCACCAGGACTAGCGGGAGAAATGGGGCAGTTCTTC
>TRBJ2-5|TRBV6-1|-|-
CASSEPRGGQETQYF
TGTGCCAGCAGTGAACCCAGGGGAGGACAAGAGACCCAGTACTTC
>TRBJ1-5|TRBV12-3/TRBV12-4|-|-
CASRHADTVNQPQHF
TGTGCCAGCAGACACGCCGACACCGTCAATCAGCCCCAGCATTTT
>TRBJ2-7|TRBV4-1|TRBD1|many
CASSHVQGLSTYYEQYF
TGCGCCAGCAGCCACGTACAGGGGCTAAGCACCTACTACGAGCAGTACTTC
>TRBJ2-1|TRBV12-3/TRBV12-4|TRBD2|many
CASRSGTSGRSSYNEQFF
TGTGCCAGCAGGTCCGGGACTAGCGGGAGGAGCTCCTACAATGAGCAGTTCTTC
>TRBJ2-1|TRBV5-4|TRBD1|many
CASSLTGDSYNEQFF
TGTGCCAGCAGCTTGACAGGGGATTCCTACAATGAGCAGTTCTTC
>TRBJ2-3|TRBV6-2/TRBV6-3|-|many
CASSYSPRNPDTQYF
TGTGCCAGCAGTTACTCACCGAGAAACCCAGATACGCAGTATTTT